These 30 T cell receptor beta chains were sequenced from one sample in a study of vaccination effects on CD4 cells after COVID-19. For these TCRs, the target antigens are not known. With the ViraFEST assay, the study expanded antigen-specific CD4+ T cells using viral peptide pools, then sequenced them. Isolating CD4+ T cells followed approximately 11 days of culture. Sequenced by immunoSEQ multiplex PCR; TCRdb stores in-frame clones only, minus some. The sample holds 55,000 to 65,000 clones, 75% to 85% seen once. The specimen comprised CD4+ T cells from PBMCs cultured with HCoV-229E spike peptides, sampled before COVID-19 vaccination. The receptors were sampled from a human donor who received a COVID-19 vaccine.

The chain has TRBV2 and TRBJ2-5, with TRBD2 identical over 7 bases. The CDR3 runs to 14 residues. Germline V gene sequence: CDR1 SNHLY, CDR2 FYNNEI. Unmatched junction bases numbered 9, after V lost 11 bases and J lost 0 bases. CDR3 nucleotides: TGTGCCTCCTATTGGACTAGAGACCAAGAGACCCAGTACTTC. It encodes CASYWTRDQETQYF.

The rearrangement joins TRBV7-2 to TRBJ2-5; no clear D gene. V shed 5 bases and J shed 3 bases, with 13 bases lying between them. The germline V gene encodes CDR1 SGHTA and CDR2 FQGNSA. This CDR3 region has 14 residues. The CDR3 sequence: CASSPSRRKETQYF. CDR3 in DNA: TGTGCCAGCAGCCCGTCCCGGAGAAAAGAGACCCAGTACTTC.

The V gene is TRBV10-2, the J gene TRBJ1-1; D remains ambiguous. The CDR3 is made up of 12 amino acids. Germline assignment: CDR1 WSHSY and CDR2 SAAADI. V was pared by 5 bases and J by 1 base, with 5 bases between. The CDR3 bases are TGCGCCAGCAGTTATTGGAACACTGAAGCTTTCTTT. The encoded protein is CASSYWNTEAFF.

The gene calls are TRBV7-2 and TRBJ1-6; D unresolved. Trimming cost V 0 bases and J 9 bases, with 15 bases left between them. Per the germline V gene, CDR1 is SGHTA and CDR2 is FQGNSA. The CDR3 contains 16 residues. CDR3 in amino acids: CASSLASVGLGSPLHF. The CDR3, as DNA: TGTGCCAGCAGCTTAGCTTCGGTGGGTTTGGGTTCACCCCTCCACTTT.

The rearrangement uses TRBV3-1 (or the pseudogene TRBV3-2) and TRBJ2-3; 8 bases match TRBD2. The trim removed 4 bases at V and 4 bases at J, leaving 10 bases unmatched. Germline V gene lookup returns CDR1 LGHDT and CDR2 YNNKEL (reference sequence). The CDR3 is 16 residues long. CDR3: CASSLHPGGGPDTQYF. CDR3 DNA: TGTGCCAGCAGCCTCCATCCGGGGGGGGGCCCAGATACGCAGTATTTT.

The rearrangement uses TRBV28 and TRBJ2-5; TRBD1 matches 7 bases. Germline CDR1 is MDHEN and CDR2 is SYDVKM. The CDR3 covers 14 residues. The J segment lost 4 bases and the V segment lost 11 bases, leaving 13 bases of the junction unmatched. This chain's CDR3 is CAASQTGLGETQYF. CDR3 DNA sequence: TGTGCCGCCTCCCAGACAGGGTTGGGAGAGACCCAGTACTTC.

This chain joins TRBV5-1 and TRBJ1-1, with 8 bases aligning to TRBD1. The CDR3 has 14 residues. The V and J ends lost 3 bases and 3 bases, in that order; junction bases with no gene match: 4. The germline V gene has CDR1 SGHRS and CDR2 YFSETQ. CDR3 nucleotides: TGCGCCAGCAGCTCCGGGACAGGCTACACTGAAGCTTTCTTT. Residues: CASSSGTGYTEAFF.

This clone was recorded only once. The CDR3, as DNA: TGCGCCAGCAGCCACCTAGGACCGGCTGAAGCTTTCTTT. Its translation is CASSHLGPAEAFF. This chain connects TRBV4-1 to TRBJ1-1; D call uncertain. Germline loops: CDR1 MGHRA, CDR2 YSYEKL. Trimming pared 3 bases from V and 6 bases from J, leaving 11 bases between. This CDR3 is built from 13 residues.

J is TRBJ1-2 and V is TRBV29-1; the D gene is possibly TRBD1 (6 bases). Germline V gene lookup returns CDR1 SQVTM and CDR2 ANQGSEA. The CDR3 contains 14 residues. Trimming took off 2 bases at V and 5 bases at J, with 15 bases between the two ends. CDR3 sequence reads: CSVESPGARYGYTF. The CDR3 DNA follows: TGCAGCGTTGAATCCCCAGGGGCGAGGTATGGCTACACCTTC.

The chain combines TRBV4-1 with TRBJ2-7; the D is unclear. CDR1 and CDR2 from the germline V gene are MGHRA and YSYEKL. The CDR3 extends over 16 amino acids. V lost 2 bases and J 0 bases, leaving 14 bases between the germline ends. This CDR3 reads CASSQLNKVSSYEQYV. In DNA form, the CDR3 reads TGCGCCAGCAGCCAATTAAACAAGGTCAGCTCCTACGAGCAGTACGTC.

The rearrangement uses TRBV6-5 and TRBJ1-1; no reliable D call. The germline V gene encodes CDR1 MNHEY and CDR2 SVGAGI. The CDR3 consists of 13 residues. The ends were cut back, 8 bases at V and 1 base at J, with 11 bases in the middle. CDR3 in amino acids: CASCRTWNTEAFF. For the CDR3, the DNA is TGTGCCAGCTGTCGGACGTGGAACACTGAAGCTTTCTTT.

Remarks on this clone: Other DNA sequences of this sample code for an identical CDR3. The CDR3 protein is CASSPGQQETQYF. CDR3 DNA sequence: TGTGCCAGCTCGCCGGGACAGCAAGAGACCCAGTACTTC. The chain recombines TRBV18 with TRBJ2-5; 7 bases agree with TRBD1. The CDR3 loop spans 13 amino acids. V shed 6 bases, J shed 2 bases, and the junction held 3 bases outside the gene matches. Germline V gene sequence: CDR1 KGHSH, CDR2 LQKENI.

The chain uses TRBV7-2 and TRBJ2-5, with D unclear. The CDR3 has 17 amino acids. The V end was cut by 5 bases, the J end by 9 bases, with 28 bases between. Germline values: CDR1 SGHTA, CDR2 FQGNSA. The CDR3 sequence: CASSQTTAGPLGMAQYF. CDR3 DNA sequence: TGTGCCAGCAGCCAAACCACTGCAGGACCTTTAGGTATGGCCCAGTACTTC. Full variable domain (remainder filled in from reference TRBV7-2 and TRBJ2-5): GAGVSQSPSNKVTEKGKDVELRCDPISGHTALYWYRQSLGQGLEFLIYFQGNSAPDKSGLPSDRFSAERTGGSVSTLTIQRTQQEDSAVYLCASSQTTAGPLGMAQYFGPGTRLLVL.

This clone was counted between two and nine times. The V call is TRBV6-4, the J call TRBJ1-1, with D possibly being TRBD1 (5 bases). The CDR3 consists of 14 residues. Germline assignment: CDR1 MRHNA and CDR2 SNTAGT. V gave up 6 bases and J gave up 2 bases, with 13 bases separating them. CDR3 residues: CASRDTGLNTEAFF. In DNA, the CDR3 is TGTGCCAGCAGGGATACAGGCCTCAACACTGAAGCTTTCTTT.

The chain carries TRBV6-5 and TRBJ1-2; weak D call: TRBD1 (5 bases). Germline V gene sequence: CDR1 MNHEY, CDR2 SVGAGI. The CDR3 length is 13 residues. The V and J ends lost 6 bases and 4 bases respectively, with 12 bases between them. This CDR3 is CASRTGTSYGYTF. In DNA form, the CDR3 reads TGTGCCAGCAGAACCGGGACTTCCTATGGCTACACCTTC.

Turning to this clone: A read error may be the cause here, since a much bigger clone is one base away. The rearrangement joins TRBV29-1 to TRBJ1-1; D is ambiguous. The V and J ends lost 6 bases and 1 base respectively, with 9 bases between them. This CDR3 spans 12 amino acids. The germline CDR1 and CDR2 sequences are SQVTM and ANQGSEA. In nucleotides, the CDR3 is TGCAGCGTAGACTGGGGGAACACTGAAGCTTTCTTT. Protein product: CSVDWGNTEAFF.

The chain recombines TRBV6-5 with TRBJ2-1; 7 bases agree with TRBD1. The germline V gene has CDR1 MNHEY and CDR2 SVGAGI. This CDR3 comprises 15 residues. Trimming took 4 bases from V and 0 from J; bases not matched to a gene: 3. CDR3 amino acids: CASSLDRYSYNEQFF. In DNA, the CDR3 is TGTGCCAGCAGTTTGGACAGGTACTCCTACAATGAGCAGTTCTTC.

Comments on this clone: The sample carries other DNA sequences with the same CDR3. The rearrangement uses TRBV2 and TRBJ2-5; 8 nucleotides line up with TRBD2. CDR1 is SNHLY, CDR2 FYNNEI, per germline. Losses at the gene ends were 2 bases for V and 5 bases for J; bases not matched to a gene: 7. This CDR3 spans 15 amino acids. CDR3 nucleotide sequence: TGTGCCAGCAGTGAATCTCGGGGGGGCCAGGAGACCCAGTACTTC. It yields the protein CASSESRGGQETQYF.

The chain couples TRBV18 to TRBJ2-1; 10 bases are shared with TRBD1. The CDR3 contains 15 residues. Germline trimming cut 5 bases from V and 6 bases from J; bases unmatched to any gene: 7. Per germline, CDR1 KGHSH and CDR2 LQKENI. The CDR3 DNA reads TGTGCCAGCTCATCCGGGACAGGGGAGGGCAATGAGCAGTTCTTC. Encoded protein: CASSSGTGEGNEQFF.

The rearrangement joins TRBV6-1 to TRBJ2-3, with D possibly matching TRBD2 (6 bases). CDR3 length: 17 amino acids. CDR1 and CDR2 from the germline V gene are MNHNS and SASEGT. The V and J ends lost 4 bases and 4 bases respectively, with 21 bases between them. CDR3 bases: TGTGCCAGCAGTGTACGGGGGAGCGTTTATGGGCCAGATACGCAGTATTTT. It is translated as CASSVRGSVYGPDTQYF.

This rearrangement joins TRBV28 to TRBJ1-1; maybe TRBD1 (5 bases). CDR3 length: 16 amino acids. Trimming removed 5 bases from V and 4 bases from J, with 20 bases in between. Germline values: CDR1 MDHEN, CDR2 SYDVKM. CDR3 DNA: TGTGCCAGCAGTAGCCCCGGGGGGGAGCGGAGCACTGAAGCTTTCTTT. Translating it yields CASSSPGGERSTEAFF.

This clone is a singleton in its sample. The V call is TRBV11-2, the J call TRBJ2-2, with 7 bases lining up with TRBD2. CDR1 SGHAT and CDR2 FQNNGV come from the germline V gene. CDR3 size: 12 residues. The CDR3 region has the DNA TGTGCTACGCGGGGGTACACCGGGGAGCTGTTTTTT. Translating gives CATRGYTGELFF.

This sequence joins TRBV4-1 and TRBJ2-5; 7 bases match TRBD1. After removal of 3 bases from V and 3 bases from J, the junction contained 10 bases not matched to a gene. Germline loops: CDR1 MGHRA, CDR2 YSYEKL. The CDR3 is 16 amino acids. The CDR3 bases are TGCGCCAGCAGCCAGGACCCATGGGACAGAGAAGAGACCCAGTACTTC. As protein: CASSQDPWDREETQYF.

As DNA, the CDR3 is TGTGCCAGCAGGACCGGGGGCCCCTACAATGAGCAGTTCTTC. Protein product: CASRTGGPYNEQFF. This chain connects TRBV28 to TRBJ2-1, with D perhaps TRBD1 or TRBD2 (6 bases each). Looked up from germline, CDR1 is MDHEN and CDR2 is SYDVKM. This CDR3 has 14 amino acids. V was trimmed by 6 bases and J by 2 bases, leaving 11 bases between them.

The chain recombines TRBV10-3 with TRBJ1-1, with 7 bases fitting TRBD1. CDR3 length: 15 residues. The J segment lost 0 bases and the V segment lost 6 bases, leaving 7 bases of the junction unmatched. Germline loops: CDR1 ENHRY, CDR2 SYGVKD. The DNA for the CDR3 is TGTGCCATCAGCGACAGGGCTACGCTGAACACTGAAGCTTTCTTT. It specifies CAISDRATLNTEAFF.

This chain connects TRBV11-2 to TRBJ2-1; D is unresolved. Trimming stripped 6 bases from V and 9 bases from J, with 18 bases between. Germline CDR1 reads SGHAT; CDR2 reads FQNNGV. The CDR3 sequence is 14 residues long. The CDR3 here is CASRQQRVSPEQFF. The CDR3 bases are TGTGCCAGCAGACAACAGAGAGTTAGTCCTGAGCAGTTCTTC.

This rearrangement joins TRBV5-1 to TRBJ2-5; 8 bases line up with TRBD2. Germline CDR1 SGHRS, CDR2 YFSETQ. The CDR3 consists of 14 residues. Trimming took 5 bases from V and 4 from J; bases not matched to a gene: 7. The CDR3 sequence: CASRGTSGRETQYF. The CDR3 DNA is TGCGCCAGCAGAGGAACTAGCGGACGAGAGACCCAGTACTTC. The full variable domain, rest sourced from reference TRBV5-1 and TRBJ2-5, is KAGVTQTPRYLIKTRGQQVTLSCSPISGHRSVSWYQQTPGQGLQFLFEYFSETQRNKGNFPGRFSGRQFSNSRSEMNVSTLELGDSALYLCASRGTSGRETQYFGPGTRLLVL.

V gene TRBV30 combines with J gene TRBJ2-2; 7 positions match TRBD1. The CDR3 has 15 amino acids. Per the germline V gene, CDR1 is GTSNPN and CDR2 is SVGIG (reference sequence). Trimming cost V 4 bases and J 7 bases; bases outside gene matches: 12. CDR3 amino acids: CAWNQKTGVRGELFF. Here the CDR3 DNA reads TGTGCCTGGAACCAAAAAACAGGGGTTCGCGGGGAGCTGTTTTTT.

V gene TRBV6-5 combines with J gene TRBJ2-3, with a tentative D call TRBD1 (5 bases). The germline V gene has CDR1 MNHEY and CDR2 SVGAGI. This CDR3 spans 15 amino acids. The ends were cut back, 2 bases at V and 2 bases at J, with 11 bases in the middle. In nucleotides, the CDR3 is TGTGCCAGCAGTTACGGGGCCTCGATCACAGATACGCAGTATTTT. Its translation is CASSYGASITDTQYF.

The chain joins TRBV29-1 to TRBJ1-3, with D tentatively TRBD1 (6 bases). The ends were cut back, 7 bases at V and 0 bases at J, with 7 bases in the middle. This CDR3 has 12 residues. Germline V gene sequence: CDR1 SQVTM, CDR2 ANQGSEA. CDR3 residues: CSGTVSGNTIYF. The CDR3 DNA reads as TGCAGCGGGACAGTCTCTGGAAACACCATATATTTT.